The 6 T cell receptor beta chains below come from one sample, sequenced in a study of blood T cell repertoires in COVID-19. Some clones are missing from TCRdb's copy, which holds only in-frame ones; the method was immunoSEQ multiplex PCR. The profile covers 120,000 to 150,000 clones, with 70% to 90% appearing a single time and about 3.2% taken by the ten largest. Sequencing was performed on peripheral blood. Receptors were obtained from a man in his forties or fifties with acute or convalescent COVID-19.

The chain links TRBV10-1 to TRBJ2-1, with TRBD2 identical over 10 bases. This CDR3 comprises 14 residues. Trimming removed 5 bases from V and 5 bases from J; junction bases left unmatched: 3. Per the germline V gene, CDR1 is WNHNN and CDR2 is SYGVQD (reference sequence). CDR3 amino acids: CASSKSGGDNEQFF. DNA of the CDR3: TGCGCCAGCAGTAAGAGCGGGGGGGACAATGAGCAGTTCTTC.

The chain uses TRBV7-9 and TRBJ1-1; weak D call: TRBD1 (6 bases). V dropped 5 bases and J dropped 1 base, with 17 bases sitting between them. This CDR3 has 16 amino acids. Germline CDR1 and CDR2: SEHNR and FQNEAQ (reference sequence). The CDR3 bases are TGTGCCAGCAGCCCTAGGTATGGGGGCCCGAACACTGAAGCTTTCTTT. It specifies CASSPRYGGPNTEAFF.

The rearrangement uses TRBV5-1 and TRBJ2-3; 8 bases agree with TRBD1. The V segment lost 0 bases and the J segment 3 bases; nucleotides outside the gene matches: 0. CDR3 length: 14 residues. Germline V gene lookup returns CDR1 SGHRS and CDR2 YFSETQ. In DNA form, the CDR3 reads TGCGCCAGCAGCTTGGGGACAGGGACAGATACGCAGTATTTT. Amino acid sequence: CASSLGTGTDTQYF.

The V call is TRBV18, the J call TRBJ2-1; D may be TRBD1 (5 bases). CDR1 is KGHSH and CDR2 is LQKENI in the germline V gene. This CDR3 contains 15 residues. The V and J ends lost 2 bases and 8 bases respectively, with 16 bases between them. The CDR3 nucleotides read TGTGCCAGCTCACCAGAAGGGGCAGGGCTCGATGAGCAGTTCTTC. This codes for CASSPEGAGLDEQFF. Using reference TRBV18 and TRBJ2-1 for the parts outside the CDR3, the full variable domain is NAGVMQNPRHLVRRRGQEARLRCSPMKGHSHVYWYRQLPEEGLKFMVYLQKENIIDESGMPKERFSAEFPKEGPSILRIQQVVRGDSAAYFCASSPEGAGLDEQFFGPGTRLTVL.

The chain combines TRBV9 with TRBJ1-5; maybe TRBD1 (6 bases). The CDR3 extends over 15 amino acids. The V end was cut by 0 bases, the J end by 4 bases, with 11 bases between. Germline assignment: CDR1 SGDLS and CDR2 YYNGEE. The CDR3 region is CASSVDLGANQPQHF. The CDR3 region has the DNA TGTGCCAGCAGCGTAGACCTGGGGGCGAATCAGCCCCAGCATTTT.

The V and J genes are TRBV19 and TRBJ2-4; D might be TRBD2 (6 bases). The V and J ends lost 5 bases and 5 bases respectively, with 13 bases between them. In germline, CDR1 is LNHDA, CDR2 SQIVND (reference sequence). There are 14 residues in the CDR3. The CDR3 DNA reads as TGTGCCAGTAGTGCGGGACTGGGGCAAAACATTCAGTACTTC. Amino acids: CASSAGLGQNIQYF.